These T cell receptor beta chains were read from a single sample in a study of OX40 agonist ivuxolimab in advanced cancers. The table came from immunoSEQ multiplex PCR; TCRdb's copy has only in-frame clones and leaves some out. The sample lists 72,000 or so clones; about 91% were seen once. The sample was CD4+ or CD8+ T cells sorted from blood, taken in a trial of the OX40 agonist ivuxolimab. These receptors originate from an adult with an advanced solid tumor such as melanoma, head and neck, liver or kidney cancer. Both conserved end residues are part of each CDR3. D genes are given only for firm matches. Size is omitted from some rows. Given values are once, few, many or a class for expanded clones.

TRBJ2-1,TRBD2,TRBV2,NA,CASSGPRSGGRNEQFF,TGTGCCAGCAGTGGCCCGAGGAGCGGGGGAAGGAATGAGCAGTTCTTC
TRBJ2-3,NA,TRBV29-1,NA,CSVANRVGTDTQYF,TGCAGCGTCGCCAACAGGGTAGGAACAGATACGCAGTATTTT
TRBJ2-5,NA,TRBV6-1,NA,CASGWYEYF,TGTGCCAGCGGCTGGTACGAGTACTTC
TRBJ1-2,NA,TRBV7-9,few,CASSLAAGNYGYTF,TGTGCCAGCAGCTTAGCGGCAGGGAACTATGGCTACACCTTC
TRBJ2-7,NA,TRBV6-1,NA,CASRPEGGAYEQYF,TGTGCCAGCAGGCCTGAGGGGGGGGCCTACGAGCAGTACTTC
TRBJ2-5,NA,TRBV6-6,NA,CASSYSWGSETQYF,TGTGCCAGCAGTTACTCTTGGGGCTCGGAGACCCAGTACTTC
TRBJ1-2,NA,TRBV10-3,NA,CAISDPRGRNSGVYTF,TGTGCCATCAGTGACCCCCGGGGACGGAACTCCGGAGTCTACACCTTC
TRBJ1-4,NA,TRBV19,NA,CASSKSLNEKLFF,TGTGCCAGTAGTAAAAGCCTTAATGAAAAACTGTTTTTT
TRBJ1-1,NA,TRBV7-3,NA,CASSFYSTEAFF,TGTGCCAGCAGCTTCTACAGCACTGAAGCTTTCTTT
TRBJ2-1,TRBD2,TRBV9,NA,CASSPSGGARYEQFF,TGTGCCAGCAGCCCTAGCGGGGGGGCCCGGTATGAGCAGTTCTTC